This T cell receptor (beta chain) was recorded in a study of Japanese encephalitis immunity and Zika vaccine responses (dated by TCRdb to the early 2020s). Some background on the complete study: Included participants received three 5.0 ug doses of alum-adjuvanted ZPIV at weeks 0, 4 and 28. Eleven to twelve participants were given two doses of JEV vaccine (IXIARO) 28 days apart, two to three months before the first ZPIV dose. One dose of YFV vaccine (YF-VAX) was administered before ZPIV to eleven to twelve participants, and nine or ten participants were flavivirus-naive. For TCR sequencing, over 5 representative participants were chosen from each pre-vaccination group, with samples at week 0 (after pre-vaccination, before ZPIV) and week 52. In addition, the TCR repertoires of a few flavivirus-naive individuals were analyzed at weeks 2, 6 and 52 after ZPIV vaccination began. For stimulations, either ZIKV structural-protein peptide pools divided into flavivirus-conserved and non-conserved sets or JEV or YFV peptides matching the pre-vaccination were used. ZIKV peptides were 15-mers overlapping by 11 residues, selected for NetMHCpan/NetMHCII-predicted epitopes with affinity below 50 nM. The study examined whether earlier vaccination against Japanese encephalitis virus (JEV) or yellow fever virus (YFV) influenced CD4 T cell responses to the Zika vaccine. Overall study results and their limits: Higher repertoire similarity across time-points and stimulations was observed in JEV-pre-vaccinated donors than in YFV-pre-vaccinated donors, indicating that more clonotypes were common to ZIKV and JEV stimulation. After ZPIV, repertoire richness of CD4 T cells responding to conserved ZIKV epitopes significantly decreased in JEV-pre-vaccinated donors. The individual peptides behind the cross-reactive responses were not identified because limits on sample size made peptide-pool deconvolution impossible. The analysis was restricted to a subset of trial participants with three doses and adequate samples, and the entire vaccinated cohort was not analyzed. CD8 T cell responses of very low magnitude were detected against ZIKV peptide pools and were observed in only a few individuals. Samples clustered by participant with no similarity between individuals, suggesting no public TCRs were detected.

Via the germline V gene, CDR1 is LGHNA and CDR2 YSLEER. The CDR3, cysteine through phenylalanine, is 15 amino acids long. Only the CDR3 region is kept as DNA, spanning 45 bases read in frame from base 1. Trimming removed 1 base from V and 0 bases from J, leaving 7 bases between the germline ends. Regarding this clonotype: No base quality information exists; no much larger clone differs at one position.

Library construction relied on 5' RACE. Before sequencing, the TCRbeta libraries were pooled in amounts proportional to the number of cells sorted for each library. RNAzol RT was used to extract total RNA from the sorted cells, and cDNA was then synthesized using an oligo(dT) primer together with a template-switching oligo. The TCRbeta V-CDR3-J region was amplified by PCR between a SMARTer oligo primer and a TCRbeta constant-region primer using Kapa HiFi. Illumina adaptors and sample-specific index barcodes were added in a second PCR, with HighPrep bead cleanup and a Bioanalyzer check confirming a band of roughly 650 bp. Libraries were sequenced on an Illumina MiSeq with 2x151 bp paired-end reads. Regarding the original processing steps: An in-house Java program demultiplexed the reads, and MiXCR assigned TCRbeta annotations and counted clonotypes. Repertoire overlap was measured with Morisita-Horn indices from the R package vegan, along with UPGMA clustering and Circos plots of recurring clonotypes. Shannon diversity and richness were each normalized to the maximum value possible given the input cell numbers, so the resulting values fell between 0 and 1. CDR3beta sequences were aligned using MUSCLE, distances were calculated using SeqinR, and multidimensional scaling was plotted in R. The public sequencing data were trimmed at Q25 with fastp and processed into clonotypes with MiXCR by TCRdb, which kept only in-frame beta chains. Entries that share a CDR3 protein sequence are merged under the most common genes and DNA. TCRdb, rather than the study authors, made the V and J calls. The sample table holds over a hundred distinct CDR3 sequences, of which approximately 10% were seen once. 30% to 35% of the sample belongs to the ten largest clones.

PBMCs were labeled with CellTrace CFSE and cultured for about six days in RPMI with 8% human serum plus peptide pools at approximately 1 ug/mL each. The enrolled adults were healthy and tested seronegative for ZIKV, JEV, YFV, DENV and WNV on microneutralization screening. Samples were obtained from a phase 1, double-blinded, randomized, placebo-controlled trial of an alum-adjuvanted Zika purified-inactivated virus (ZPIV) vaccine. Peripheral blood mononuclear cells were isolated by standard procedure and stored frozen in liquid nitrogen until use. This chain is built from TRBV4-3 and TRBJ1-3; too little of a D gene remains to name it. The TCR was taken from an adult man who received an inactivated Zika virus vaccine. The source was antigen-activated CD8+ T cells from blood, cultured, collected during a Zika inactivated vaccine study. For the CDR3, the sequence is CASSQAGGSGNTIYF. The DNA sequence is as follows: TGCGCCAGCAGCCAAGCAGGCGGCTCTGGAAACACCATATATTTT.